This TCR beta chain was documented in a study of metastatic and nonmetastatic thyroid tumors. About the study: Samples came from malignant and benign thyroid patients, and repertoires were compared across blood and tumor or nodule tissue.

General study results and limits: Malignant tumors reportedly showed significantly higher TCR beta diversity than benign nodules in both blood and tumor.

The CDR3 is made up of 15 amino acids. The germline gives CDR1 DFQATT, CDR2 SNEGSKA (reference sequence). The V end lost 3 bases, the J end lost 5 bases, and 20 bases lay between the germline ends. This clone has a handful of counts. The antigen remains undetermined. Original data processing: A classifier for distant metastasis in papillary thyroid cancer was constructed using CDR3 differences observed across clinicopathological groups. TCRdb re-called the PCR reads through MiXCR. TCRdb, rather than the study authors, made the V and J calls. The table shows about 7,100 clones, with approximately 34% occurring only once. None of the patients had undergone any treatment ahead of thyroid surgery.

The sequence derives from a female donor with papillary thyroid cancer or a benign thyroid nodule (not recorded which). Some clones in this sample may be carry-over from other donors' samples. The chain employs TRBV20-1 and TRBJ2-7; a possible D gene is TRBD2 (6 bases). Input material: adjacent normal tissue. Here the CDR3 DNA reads TGCAGTGCTAGCATCCCTCTGGCGGGACTCGACGAGCAGTACTTC. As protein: CSASIPLAGLDEQYF.